This T cell receptor (beta chain) was recorded in a study of identical twins. TCRdb analysed the 5' RACE reads with MiXCR anew, one entry per CDR3 protein. This sample has 1.5 million to 2 million distinct CDR3 sequences, with less than 35% found just once. This clonotype was seen more than once but under ten times. Germline values: CDR1 MNHNS, CDR2 SASEGT. CDR3 length equals 15 residues. Trimming at V came to 6 bases and at J to 3 bases, leaving 8 bases not matched to a gene. The sequence came from a newborn girl in good health. Sequencing input: cord blood. The rearrangement uses TRBV6-1 and TRBJ1-5; TRBD1 matches 7 bases. The CDR3 bases are TGTGCCAGCAGGGCTACCGGGACAGTCAATCAGCCCCAGCATTTT. Translating it yields CASRATGTVNQPQHF.